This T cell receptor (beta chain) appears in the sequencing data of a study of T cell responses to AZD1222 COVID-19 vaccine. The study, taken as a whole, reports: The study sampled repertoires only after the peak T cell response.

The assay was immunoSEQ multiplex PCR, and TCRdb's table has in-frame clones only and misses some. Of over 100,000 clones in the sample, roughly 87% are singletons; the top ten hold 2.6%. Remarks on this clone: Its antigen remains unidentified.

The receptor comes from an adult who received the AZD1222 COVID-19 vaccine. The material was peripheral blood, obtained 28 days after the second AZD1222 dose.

DNA of the CDR3: TGCAGCGTCGTTCCTTGGAGTGGCTATGGCTACACCTTC. Translated: CSVVPWSGYGYTF. The chain recombines TRBV29-1 with TRBJ1-2; no definite D call. The CDR3 loop spans 13 amino acids. Germline loops: CDR1 SQVTM, CDR2 ANQGSEA. Trimming cost V 6 bases and J 4 bases, with 15 bases left between them.